This TCR beta chain emerged from a study of technical replicates of blood from a handful of donors. Germline CDR1 is SGHTA and CDR2 is FQGNSA. The CDR3 runs 13 residues. V lost 4 bases and J 6 bases, leaving 12 bases between the germline ends. Only in-frame clones appear in the TCRdb table, and some are missing; sequencing was by immunoSEQ multiplex PCR. The sample shows 65,000 to 95,000 clones, approximately 83% of them seen only once. The specimen was PBMCs. The chain has TRBV7-2 and TRBJ2-5, with D possibly being TRBD2 (7 bases). The TCR originated in a human donor in good health. Some clones in this sample may be carry-over from other donors' samples. The CDR3 DNA reads TGTGCCAGCAGCTCGGGGGGCGGAAAGACCCAGTACTTC. This codes for CASSSGGGKTQYF.